These 25 T cell receptor beta chains originate from one sample sequenced in a study of cytomegalovirus exposure and HLA in healthy donors (dated by TCRdb to the late 2010s). The library was produced with the immunoSEQ multiplex PCR assay. The multiplex PCR relied on a mix of 60 forward primers for TCR Vbeta segments and 13 reverse primers for TCR Jbeta segments. TCRdb provides this immuneACCESS table in a form limited to in-frame rearrangements. Some clones are lacking; in checked studies, under half of them reflect an unresolved V gene, and why the rest are absent is not known. This sample comprises under 200,000 clones, 80% to 90% of them detected only once. The top ten clonotypes cover 5% to 7% of the sample. Material: PBMCs. The source of these receptors is a man aged 50 or older in good health and CMV-seropositive.

The chain is built from TRBV30 and TRBJ2-3; 12 bases map to TRBD2. This CDR3 region has 17 residues. Losses at the gene ends were 3 bases for V and 3 bases for J; bases not matched to a gene: 10. CDR1 is GTSNPN, CDR2 SVGIG, per germline (reference sequence). Here the CDR3 DNA reads TGTGCCTGGAGCGACCCGACTAGCGGGAGTCGTACAGATACGCAGTATTTT. It yields the protein CAWSDPTSGSRTDTQYF.

This chain joins TRBV9 and TRBJ2-2, with D uncertain. The germline V gene has CDR1 SGDLS and CDR2 YYNGEE. V was clipped by 0 bases and J by 8 bases, with 11 bases between them. This CDR3 contains 14 residues. CDR3 region: CASSVASEQGELFF. CDR3 nucleotides: TGTGCCAGCAGCGTAGCATCCGAACAAGGGGAGCTGTTTTTT.

V gene TRBV6-1 combines with J gene TRBJ1-2, with D possibly being TRBD1 (5 bases). Germline V gene lookup returns CDR1 MNHNS and CDR2 SASEGT. V was cut by 2 bases and J by 14 bases, with 18 bases left in between. This CDR3 contains 13 residues. As DNA, the CDR3 is TGTGCCAGCAGTGAAATTCCCTTCCGAAGACAGACCTTC. Protein sequence: CASSEIPFRRQTF.

V is TRBV6-5 and J is TRBJ1-2; D possibly corresponds to TRBD1 (5 bases). The CDR3 runs 12 residues. With 8 bases removed from V and 6 bases from J, the gap between germline ends came to 13 bases. CDR1 is MNHEY, CDR2 SVGAGI, per germline. CDR3 sequence: CASLGLENGYTF. DNA for the CDR3: TGTGCCAGCTTGGGGCTGGAAAATGGCTACACCTTC.

This chain's CDR3 is CASSIQGNTEAFF. In DNA, the CDR3 is TGTGCCAGCAGCATACAGGGGAACACTGAAGCTTTCTTT. The chain carries TRBV7-6 and TRBJ1-1; D perhaps matches TRBD1 (6 bases). This CDR3 has 13 amino acids. Germline CDR1 SGHVS, CDR2 FNYEAQ. Trimming removed 5 bases at V and 1 base at J, with 8 bases between.

This clone was seen more than once but under ten times. CDR3 residues: CASRGYNTEAFF. Here the CDR3 DNA reads TGTGCCAGCAGGGGCTATAACACTGAAGCTTTCTTT. The chain uses TRBV6-4 and TRBJ1-1, with D unclear. The V end was cut by 6 bases, the J end by 2 bases, with 7 bases between. The CDR3 runs 12 residues. Per the germline V gene, CDR1 is MRHNA and CDR2 is SNTAGT.

This rearrangement joins TRBV7-6 to TRBJ2-7; 7 bases are a match to TRBD1. Germline CDR1 reads SGHVS; CDR2 reads FNYEAQ. This CDR3 is 16 amino acids long. V trimming: 2 bases; J trimming: 5 bases; junction bases outside the gene matches: 12. In nucleotides, the CDR3 is TGTGCCAGCAGCTTATCCCCGACAGGGAAGAGGAACGAGCAGTACTTC. Translation gives CASSLSPTGKRNEQYF.

The chain has TRBV5-1 and TRBJ2-7, with TRBD1 matching over 7 bases. The CDR3 covers 13 residues. The germline CDR1 and CDR2 sequences are SGHRS and YFSETQ. V dropped 3 bases and J dropped 2; count of bases not matched to a gene: 2. The CDR3 DNA is TGCGCCAGCAGCTCCGACAGGGCCTACGAGCAGTACTTC. This gives the protein CASSSDRAYEQYF. Using reference TRBV5-1 and TRBJ2-7 for the parts outside the CDR3, the full variable domain is KAGVTQTPRYLIKTRGQQVTLSCSPISGHRSVSWYQQTPGQGLQFLFEYFSETQRNKGNFPGRFSGRQFSNSRSEMNVSTLELGDSALYLCASSSDRAYEQYFGPGTRLTVT.

This chain uses TRBV7-8 with TRBJ1-5, with 8 bases aligning to TRBD1. The V and J ends lost 3 bases and 5 bases, in that order; junction bases with no gene match: 6. Germline assignment: CDR1 SGHVS and CDR2 FQNEAQ. This CDR3 is built from 15 residues. CDR3 bases: TGTGCCAGCAGCTTCATCCCGGACAGGGATCAGCCCCAGCATTTT. Translation gives CASSFIPDRDQPQHF.

The chain has TRBV6-6 and TRBJ1-2; tentatively, D is TRBD1 (5 bases). Germline V gives CDR1 MNHNY, CDR2 SVGAGI (reference sequence). The V end was cut by 5 bases, the J end by 5 bases, with 12 bases between. There are 13 residues in the CDR3. The CDR3 loop is CASSPSGAYGYTF. The CDR3 DNA sequence: TGTGCCAGCAGTCCGAGTGGGGCGTATGGCTACACCTTC.

This sequence joins TRBV21-1 and TRBJ2-3; the table's D call, TRBD1, has no DNA check behind it. TRBV21-1 is flagged as a pseudogene. The CDR3 is made up of 15 amino acids. CDR3 loop: CASIRMTRHKDTQYF. CDR3 coding DNA: TGTGCCAGCATCAGGATGACAAGGCACAAAGATACGCAGTATTTT.

The chain is built from TRBV5-6 and TRBJ1-2, with 7 nucleotides matching TRBD1. J gave up 8 bases and V 2 bases, and 9 bases lay outside the gene matches. The CDR3 sequence is 14 residues long. In germline, CDR1 is SGHDT, CDR2 YYEEEE. This chain's CDR3 is CASSFGTEIWGYTF. The CDR3 nucleotides read TGTGCCAGCAGCTTCGGGACAGAGATATGGGGCTACACCTTC.

The chain employs TRBV7-9 and TRBJ1-2; 9 nucleotides match TRBD1. The CDR3 consists of 14 residues. Germline-derived CDR1 and CDR2 are SEHNR and FQNEAQ (reference sequence). Losses at the gene ends were 5 bases for V and 5 bases for J; bases not matched to a gene: 6. The chain's CDR3 is CASSPGQGFYGYTF. The CDR3 DNA reads TGTGCCAGCAGCCCTGGACAGGGGTTTTATGGCTACACCTTC. Drawing the rest from reference TRBV7-9 and TRBJ1-2, the complete variable domain is DTGVSQNPRHKITKRGQNVTFRCDPISEHNRLYWYRQTLGQGPEFLTYFQNEAQLEKSRLLSDRFSAERPKGSFSTLEIQRTEQGDSAMYLCASSPGQGFYGYTFGSGTRLTVV.

V gene TRBV5-1 combines with J gene TRBJ2-2; tentatively, D is TRBD1 (5 bases). Trimming shortened V by 4 bases and J by 0 bases, and 7 bases separated the two germline ends. The CDR3 contains 14 residues. In germline, CDR1 is SGHRS, CDR2 YFSETQ. The CDR3 DNA reads as TGCGCCAGCAGCAAAGGGGCGAACACCGGGGAGCTGTTTTTT. Protein: CASSKGANTGELFF.

The V and J genes are TRBV7-2 and TRBJ2-2, with 7 bases fitting TRBD1. CDR3 length: 13 residues. Germline V gene sequence: CDR1 SGHTA, CDR2 FQGNSA. V was clipped by 3 bases and J by 7 bases; unmatched bases: 2. CDR3 loop: CASSFDRVGELFF. CDR3 in DNA: TGTGCCAGCAGCTTTGACAGGGTCGGGGAGCTGTTTTTT.

V usage is TRBV27 and J usage is TRBJ1-2, with a weak D call TRBD1 (5 bases). Germline CDR1 MNHEY, CDR2 SMNVEV (reference sequence). The CDR3 runs to 15 residues. Trimming stripped 5 bases from V and 7 bases from J, with 20 bases between. The CDR3, as DNA: TGTGCCAGCAGTGCGACGCCCAGGGAAACGCCTGGCTACACCTTC. Its protein product is CASSATPRETPGYTF.

This clone occurred once. Relative to the germline gene, one junction end is altered; a read error may explain this. Here the CDR3 DNA reads TGTGCTAGCAGCTTATCGCTAGCGGTGAACACCGGGGAGCTGTTTTTT. It yields the protein CASSLSLAVNTGELFF. The rearrangement uses TRBV7-7 and TRBJ2-2, with 7 bases that match TRBD2. Looked up from germline, CDR1 is SSHAT and CDR2 is FNYEAQ (reference sequence). The length of the CDR3 is 16 residues.

Concerning this clone: Other DNA variants within this sample encode the same CDR3. The gene calls are TRBV6-4 and TRBJ2-7; 15 positions agree with TRBD2. Losses at the gene ends were 7 bases for V and 3 bases for J; bases not matched to a gene: 7. Germline-derived CDR1 and CDR2 are MRHNA and SNTAGT. CDR3 length: 16 amino acids. The CDR3 loop reads CASTPGLAGGGYEQYF. DNA for the CDR3: TGTGCCAGCACCCCGGGACTAGCGGGGGGAGGCTACGAGCAGTACTTC.

This chain uses TRBV25-1 with TRBJ2-7; 9 nucleotides align to TRBD2. The J segment lost 7 bases and the V segment lost 3 bases, leaving 4 bases of the junction unmatched. CDR1 and CDR2 from the germline V gene are MGHDK and SYGVNS. There are 13 residues in the CDR3. The CDR3 loop reads CASSERLAGEQYV. DNA for the CDR3: TGTGCCAGCAGTGAGAGGCTAGCGGGAGAGCAGTACGTC.

This clone was detected only once. The chain uses TRBV7-6 and TRBJ1-2; TRBD1 matches 7 bases. The V gene end was trimmed by 3 bases and the J gene end by 3 bases; junction bases not matched to a gene: 7. Germline V gene lookup returns CDR1 SGHVS and CDR2 FNYEAQ. The CDR3 has 15 amino acids. The CDR3 coding sequence is TGTGCCAGCAGCTTGGGTCCCACAGGGGACTATGGCTACACCTTC. Translated, it gives CASSLGPTGDYGYTF.

The rearrangement links TRBV6-5 to TRBJ1-4, with 8 bases lining up with TRBD1. The CDR3 has 14 amino acids. V was pared by 7 bases and J by 8 bases, with 9 bases of the junction left unmatched. CDR1 MNHEY and CDR2 SVGAGI come from the germline V gene. The CDR3 sequence: CASTRTGFGEKLFF. The CDR3 DNA reads as TGTGCCAGCACTCGGACAGGGTTTGGAGAAAAACTGTTTTTT.

The V call is TRBV7-3, the J call TRBJ1-1; weak D call: TRBD1 (6 bases). V was shortened by 6 bases and J by 1 base, with 15 bases between the two germline ends. Germline V gives CDR1 SGHTA, CDR2 FQGTGA. This CDR3 has 15 residues. The DNA for the CDR3 is TGTGCCAGCAGTGCCGGGACAACCTGGAACACTGAAGCTTTCTTT. Amino acid sequence: CASSAGTTWNTEAFF.

V usage is TRBV7-9 and J usage is TRBJ1-2; D is perhaps TRBD1 (6 bases). The CDR3 contains 16 residues. V lost 5 bases to trimming and J lost 8 bases, with 24 bases between them. Germline CDR1 is SEHNR and CDR2 is FQNEAQ (reference sequence). The CDR3 sequence is CASSLSGSTGQGGYTF. CDR3 coding DNA: TGTGCCAGCAGCCTATCGGGATCTACAGGGCAAGGAGGCTACACCTTC.

The chain combines TRBV6-5 with TRBJ2-5; tentatively, D is TRBD1 (5 bases). Germline CDR1 reads MNHEY; CDR2 reads SVGAGI. Trimming cost V 4 bases and J 1 base, with 16 bases left between them. The CDR3 runs 16 residues. This CDR3 is CASSSLAVGPQETQYF. DNA for the CDR3: TGTGCCAGCAGTTCCCTCGCAGTGGGGCCCCAAGAGACCCAGTACTTC.

The chain joins TRBV28 to TRBJ2-7; 7 bases match TRBD1. Germline CDR1 reads MDHEN; CDR2 reads SYDVKM. V shed 4 bases and J 1 base; nucleotides not matched to a gene: 4. The CDR3 runs to 14 residues. Written as DNA, the CDR3 is TGTGCCAGCAGTTCCCAGACAGGGTCCTACGAGCAGTACGTC. This gives the protein CASSSQTGSYEQYV.